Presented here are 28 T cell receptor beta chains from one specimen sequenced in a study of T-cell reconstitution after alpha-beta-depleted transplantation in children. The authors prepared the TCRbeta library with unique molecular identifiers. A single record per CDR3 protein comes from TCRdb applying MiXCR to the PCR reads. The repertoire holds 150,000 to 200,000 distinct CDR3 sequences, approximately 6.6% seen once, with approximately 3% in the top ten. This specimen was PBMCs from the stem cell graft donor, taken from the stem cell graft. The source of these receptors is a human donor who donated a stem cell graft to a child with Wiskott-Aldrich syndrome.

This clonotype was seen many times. The CDR3 sequence: CSASGQGAYEQYF. CDR3 coding DNA: TGCAGTGCTAGCGGGCAGGGGGCCTACGAGCAGTACTTC. This chain links TRBV20-1 with TRBJ2-7; 7 bases map to TRBD1. The CDR3 sequence is 13 residues long. The J segment lost 2 bases and the V segment lost 3 bases, leaving 4 bases of the junction unmatched. Looked up from germline, CDR1 is DFQATT and CDR2 is SNEGSKA (reference sequence).

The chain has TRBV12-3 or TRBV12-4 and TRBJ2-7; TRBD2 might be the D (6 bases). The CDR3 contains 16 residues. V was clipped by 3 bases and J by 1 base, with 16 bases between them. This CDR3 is CASSFSGEVGSYEQYF. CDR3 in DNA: TGTGCCAGCAGTTTTTCGGGAGAAGTGGGGTCCTACGAGCAGTACTTC.

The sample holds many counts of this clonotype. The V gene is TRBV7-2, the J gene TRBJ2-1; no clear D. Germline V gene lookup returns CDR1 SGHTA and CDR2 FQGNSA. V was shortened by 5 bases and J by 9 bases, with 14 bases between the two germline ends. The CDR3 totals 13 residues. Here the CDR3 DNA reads TGTGCCAGCAGCCCAGCAGGTTTGGTTGAGCAGTTCTTC. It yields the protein CASSPAGLVEQFF.

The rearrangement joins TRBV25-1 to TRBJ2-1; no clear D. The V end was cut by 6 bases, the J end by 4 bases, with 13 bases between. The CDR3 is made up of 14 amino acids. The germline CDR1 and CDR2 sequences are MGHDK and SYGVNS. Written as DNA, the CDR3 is TGTGCCAGCAGATTGGACGGCGAGTACAATGAGCAGTTCTTC. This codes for CASRLDGEYNEQFF.

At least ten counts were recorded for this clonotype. The CDR3 DNA reads TGTGCCAGCAGCTTGGCGGGCAGGATAGGTCAGCCCCAGCATTTT. Translating gives CASSLAGRIGQPQHF. This chain connects TRBV5-5 to TRBJ1-5; D is unclear. V was pared by 0 bases and J by 6 bases, with 13 bases between. The germline gives CDR1 SGHKS, CDR2 YYEKEE (reference sequence). This CDR3 contains 15 residues.

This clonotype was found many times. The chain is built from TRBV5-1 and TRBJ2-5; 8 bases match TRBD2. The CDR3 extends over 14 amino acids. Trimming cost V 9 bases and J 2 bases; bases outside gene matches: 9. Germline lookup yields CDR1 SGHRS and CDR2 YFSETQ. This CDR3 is CATAPGGNQETQYF. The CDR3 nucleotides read TGCGCCACGGCTCCGGGAGGGAATCAAGAGACCCAGTACTTC. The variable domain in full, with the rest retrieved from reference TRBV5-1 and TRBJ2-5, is KAGVTQTPRYLIKTRGQQVTLSCSPISGHRSVSWYQQTPGQGLQFLFEYFSETQRNKGNFPGRFSGRQFSNSRSEMNVSTLELGDSALYLCATAPGGNQETQYFGPGTRLLVL.

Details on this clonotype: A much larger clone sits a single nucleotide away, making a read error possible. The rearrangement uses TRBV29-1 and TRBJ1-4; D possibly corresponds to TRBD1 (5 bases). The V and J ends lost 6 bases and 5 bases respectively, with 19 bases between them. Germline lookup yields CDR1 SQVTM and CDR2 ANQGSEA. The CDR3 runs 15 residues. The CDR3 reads CSVRPMTDSNEKLFF. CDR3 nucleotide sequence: TGCAGCGTCCGACCGATGACAGATTCAAATGAAAAACTGTTTTTT.

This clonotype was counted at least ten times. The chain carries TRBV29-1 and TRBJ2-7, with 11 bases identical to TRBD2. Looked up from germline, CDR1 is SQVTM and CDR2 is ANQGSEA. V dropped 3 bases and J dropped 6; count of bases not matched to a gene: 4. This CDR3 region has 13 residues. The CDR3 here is CSVDKGLAGEQYF. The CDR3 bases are TGCAGCGTTGATAAAGGACTAGCGGGCGAGCAGTACTTC.

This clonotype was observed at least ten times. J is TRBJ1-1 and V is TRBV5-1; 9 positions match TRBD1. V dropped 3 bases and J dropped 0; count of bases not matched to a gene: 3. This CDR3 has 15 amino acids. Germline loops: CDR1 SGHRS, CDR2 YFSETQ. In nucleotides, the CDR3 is TGCGCCAGCAGCTGGACAGGGGATATGAACACTGAAGCTTTCTTT. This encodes CASSWTGDMNTEAFF.

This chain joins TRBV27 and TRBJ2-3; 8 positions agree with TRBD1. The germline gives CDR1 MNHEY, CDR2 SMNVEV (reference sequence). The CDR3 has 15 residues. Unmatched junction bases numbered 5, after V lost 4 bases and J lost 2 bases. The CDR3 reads CASSYGQGYTDTQYF. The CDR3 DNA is TGTGCCAGCAGTTACGGACAGGGCTACACAGATACGCAGTATTTT.

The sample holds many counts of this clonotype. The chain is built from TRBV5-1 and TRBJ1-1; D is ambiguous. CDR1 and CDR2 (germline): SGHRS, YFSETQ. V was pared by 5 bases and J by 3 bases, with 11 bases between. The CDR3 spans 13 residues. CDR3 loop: CASRQTPDTEAFF. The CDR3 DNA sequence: TGCGCCAGCAGACAGACACCAGACACTGAAGCTTTCTTT.

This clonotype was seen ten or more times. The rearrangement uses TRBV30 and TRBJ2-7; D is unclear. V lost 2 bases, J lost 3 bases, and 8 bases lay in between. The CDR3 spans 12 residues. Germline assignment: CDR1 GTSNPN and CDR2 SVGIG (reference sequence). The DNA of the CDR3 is TGTGCCTGGAGTACTCGAGGCTACGAGCAGTACTTC. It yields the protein CAWSTRGYEQYF.

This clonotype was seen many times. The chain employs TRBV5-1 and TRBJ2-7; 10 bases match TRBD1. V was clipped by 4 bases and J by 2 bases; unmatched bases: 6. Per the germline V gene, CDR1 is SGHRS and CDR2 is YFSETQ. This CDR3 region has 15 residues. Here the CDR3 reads CASSTWTGGTYEQYF. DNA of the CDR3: TGCGCCAGCAGCACTTGGACAGGGGGTACCTACGAGCAGTACTTC.

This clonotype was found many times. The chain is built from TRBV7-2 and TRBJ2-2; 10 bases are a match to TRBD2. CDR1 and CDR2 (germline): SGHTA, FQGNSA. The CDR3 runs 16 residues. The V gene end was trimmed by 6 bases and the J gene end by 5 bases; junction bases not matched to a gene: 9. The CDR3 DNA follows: TGTGCCAGCAGACCTCCTAGCGGGGGCGGAACCGGGGAGCTGTTTTTT. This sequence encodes CASRPPSGGGTGELFF.

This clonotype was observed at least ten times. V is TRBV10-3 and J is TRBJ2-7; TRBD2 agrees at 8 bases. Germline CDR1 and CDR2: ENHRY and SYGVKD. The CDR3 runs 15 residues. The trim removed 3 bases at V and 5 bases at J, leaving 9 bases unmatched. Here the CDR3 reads CAISDPGGPVNEQYF. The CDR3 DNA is TGTGCCATCAGTGATCCGGGAGGGCCTGTAAACGAGCAGTACTTC.

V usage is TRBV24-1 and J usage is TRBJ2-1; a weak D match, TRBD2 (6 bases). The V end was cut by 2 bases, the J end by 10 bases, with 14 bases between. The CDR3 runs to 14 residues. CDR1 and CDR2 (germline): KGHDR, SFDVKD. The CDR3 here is CATSDSGGSHEQFF. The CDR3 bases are TGTGCCACCAGTGATTCCGGAGGGAGTCACGAGCAGTTCTTC.

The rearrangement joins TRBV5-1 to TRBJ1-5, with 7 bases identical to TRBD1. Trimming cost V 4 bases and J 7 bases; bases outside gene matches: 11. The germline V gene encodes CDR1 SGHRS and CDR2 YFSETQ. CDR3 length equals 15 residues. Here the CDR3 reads CASSIGTDRRQPQHF. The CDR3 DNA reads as TGCGCCAGCAGCATCGGGACAGATCGCCGACAGCCCCAGCATTTT.

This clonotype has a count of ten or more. The DNA for the CDR3 is TGTGCCAGCAGCTTACTTCGGGAGACGGGCGAGCAGTACTTC. Translation: CASSLLRETGEQYF. The rearrangement links TRBV7-2 to TRBJ2-7, with D perhaps matching TRBD2 (6 bases). Trimming took 2 bases from V and 6 from J, leaving 14 bases between them. The CDR3 consists of 14 residues. CDR1 and CDR2 from the germline V gene are SGHTA and FQGNSA.

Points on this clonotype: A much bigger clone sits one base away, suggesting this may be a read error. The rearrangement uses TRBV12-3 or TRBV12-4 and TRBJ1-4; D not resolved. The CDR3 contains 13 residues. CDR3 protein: CASRHAVGEKPFF. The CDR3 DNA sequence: TGTGCCAGCAGGCATGCAGTTGGAGAAAAACCGTTTTTT.

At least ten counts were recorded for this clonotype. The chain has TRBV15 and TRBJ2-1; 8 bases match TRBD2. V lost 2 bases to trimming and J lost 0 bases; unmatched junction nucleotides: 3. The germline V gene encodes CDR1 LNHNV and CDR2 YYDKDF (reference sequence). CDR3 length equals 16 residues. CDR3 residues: CATSRWRGASYNEQFF. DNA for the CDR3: TGTGCCACCAGCAGATGGCGGGGGGCCTCCTACAATGAGCAGTTCTTC. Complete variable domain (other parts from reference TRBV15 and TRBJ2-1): DAMVIQNPRYQVTQFGKPVTLSCSQTLNHNVMYWYQQKSSQAPKLLFHYYDKDFNNEADTPDNFQSRRPNTSFCFLDIRSPGLGDTAMYLCATSRWRGASYNEQFFGPGTRLTVL.

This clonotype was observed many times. CDR3 coding DNA: TGTGCCAGCAATTCCCCTTTCAGCCCCTATGGCTACACCTTC. This encodes CASNSPFSPYGYTF. J is TRBJ1-2 and V is TRBV27; D not certain. The germline V gene has CDR1 MNHEY and CDR2 SMNVEV (reference sequence). This CDR3 comprises 14 residues. V was cut by 7 bases and J by 4 bases, with 16 bases left in between.

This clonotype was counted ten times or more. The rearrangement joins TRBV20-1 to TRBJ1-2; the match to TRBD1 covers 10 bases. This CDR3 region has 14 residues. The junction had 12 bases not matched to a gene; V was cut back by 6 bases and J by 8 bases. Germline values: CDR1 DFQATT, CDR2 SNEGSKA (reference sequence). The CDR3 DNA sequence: TGCAGTGCCCCGGCCCGGGACAGGGGAGGCGGCTACACCTTC. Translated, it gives CSAPARDRGGGYTF.

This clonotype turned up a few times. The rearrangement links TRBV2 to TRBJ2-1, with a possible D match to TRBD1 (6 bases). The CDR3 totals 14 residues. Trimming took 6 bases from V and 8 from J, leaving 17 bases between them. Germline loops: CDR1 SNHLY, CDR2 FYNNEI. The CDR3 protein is CASSSRGRGHEQFF. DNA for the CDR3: TGTGCCAGCAGCTCGAGGGGCAGGGGCCATGAGCAGTTCTTC.

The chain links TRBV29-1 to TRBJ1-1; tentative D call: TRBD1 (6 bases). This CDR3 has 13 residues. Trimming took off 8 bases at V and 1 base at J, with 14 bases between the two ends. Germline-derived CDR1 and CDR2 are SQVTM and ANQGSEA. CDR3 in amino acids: CSIKPTGNTEAFF. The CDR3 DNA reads TGCAGCATAAAACCGACAGGGAACACTGAAGCTTTCTTT.

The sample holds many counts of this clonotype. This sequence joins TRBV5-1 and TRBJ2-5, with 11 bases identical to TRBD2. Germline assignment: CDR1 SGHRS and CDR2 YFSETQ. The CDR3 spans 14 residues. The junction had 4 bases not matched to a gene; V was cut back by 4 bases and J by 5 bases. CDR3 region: CASSQGLADETQYF. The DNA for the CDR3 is TGCGCCAGCAGCCAGGGACTAGCGGACGAGACCCAGTACTTC.

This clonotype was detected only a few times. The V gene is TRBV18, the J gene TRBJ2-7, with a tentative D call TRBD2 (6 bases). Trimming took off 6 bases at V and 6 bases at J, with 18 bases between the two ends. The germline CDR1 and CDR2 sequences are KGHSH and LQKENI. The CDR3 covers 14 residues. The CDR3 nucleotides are TGTGCCAGCTCCCAGCCGGGACTCCGCTCCGAGCAGTACTTC. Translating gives CASSQPGLRSEQYF.

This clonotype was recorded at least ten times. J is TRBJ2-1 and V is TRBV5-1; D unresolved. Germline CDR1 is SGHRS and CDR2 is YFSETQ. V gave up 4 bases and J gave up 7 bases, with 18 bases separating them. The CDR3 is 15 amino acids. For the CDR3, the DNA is TGCGCCAGCAGCCTATTACCGTGGGAAGGGAATGAGCAGTTCTTC. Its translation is CASSLLPWEGNEQFF.

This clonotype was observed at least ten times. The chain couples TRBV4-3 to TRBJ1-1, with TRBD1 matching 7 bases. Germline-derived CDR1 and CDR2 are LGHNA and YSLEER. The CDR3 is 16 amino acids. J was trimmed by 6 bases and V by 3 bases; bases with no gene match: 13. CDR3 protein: CASSQRTGPIRAEAFF. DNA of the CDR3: TGCGCCAGCAGCCAGCGGACAGGCCCTATTAGGGCTGAAGCTTTCTTT.